Here is one T cell receptor beta chain with its context. The data are from a study of cytomegalovirus exposure and HLA in healthy donors. The study ran its PCR with 60 Vbeta and 13 Jbeta primers. The data were produced by immunoSEQ multiplex PCR, yet TCRdb's version contains in-frame clones alone and is incomplete. Across around 150,000 clones, the top ten clones capture roughly 2.6% of the sample. The CDR3 is made up of 15 amino acids. V was trimmed by 2 bases and J by 5 bases, leaving 16 bases between them. Germline CDR1 reads SGHDT; CDR2 reads YYEEEE. The TCR was taken from a man aged 35 to 55 in good health and CMV-seronegative. What was sequenced was PBMCs. This chain joins TRBV5-6 and TRBJ1-2; no clear D. The CDR3 nucleotides read TGTGCCAGCAGCTTTCGGGGTATGGAGAAGTATGGCTACACCTTC. Protein product: CASSFRGMEKYGYTF.